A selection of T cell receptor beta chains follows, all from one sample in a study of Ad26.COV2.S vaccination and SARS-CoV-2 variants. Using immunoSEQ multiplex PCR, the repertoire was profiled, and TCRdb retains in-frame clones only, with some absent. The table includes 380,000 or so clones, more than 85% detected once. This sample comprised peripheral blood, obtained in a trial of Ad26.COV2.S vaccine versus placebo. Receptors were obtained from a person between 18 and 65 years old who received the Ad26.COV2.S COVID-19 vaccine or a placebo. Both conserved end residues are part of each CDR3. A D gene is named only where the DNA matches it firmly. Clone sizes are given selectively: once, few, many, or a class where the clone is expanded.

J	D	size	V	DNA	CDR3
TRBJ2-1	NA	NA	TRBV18	TGTGCCAGCTCACCGGATCCCTTACAGGGCTTTTCCTACAATGAGCAGTTCTTC	CASSPDPLQGFSYNEQFF
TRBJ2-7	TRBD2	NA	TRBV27	TGTGCCAGCAGTTTATCGTCTAGCGGGAGGGAGCAGTACTTC	CASSLSSSGREQYF
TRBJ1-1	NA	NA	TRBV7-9	TGTGCCAGCAGCCAGGCGGTTGAAGCTTTCTTT	CASSQAVEAFF
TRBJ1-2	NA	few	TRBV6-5	TGTGCCGCCCGATCGTCGGGGGCTAACTATGGCTACACCTTC	CAARSSGANYGYTF
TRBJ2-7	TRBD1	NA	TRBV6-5	TGTGCCAGCAAACGAGGACAGGGCGTTGTCGAGCAGTACTTC	CASKRGQGVVEQYF
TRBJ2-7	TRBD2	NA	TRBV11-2	TGTGCCAGCAGCTTAGCGGGGGGGACGGGCGAGCAGTACTTC	CASSLAGGTGEQYF
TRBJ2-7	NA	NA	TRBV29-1	TGCAGCGTTGAAGATGGCAGATCCTACGAGCAGTACTTC	CSVEDGRSYEQYF
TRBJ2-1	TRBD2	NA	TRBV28	TGTGCCAGCCATCTCATAAGCGGGAGCTCCTACAATGAGCAGTTCTTC	CASHLISGSSYNEQFF
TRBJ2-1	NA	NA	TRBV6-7	TGTGCCAGCAGTTATCGTACTAGTGTGGTGGAGGGTGAGCAGTTCTTC	CASSYRTSVVEGEQFF
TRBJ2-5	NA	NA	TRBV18	TGTGCCAGCTCACCACTTCCTGGGACGGGGATCCAAGAGACCCAGTACTTC	CASSPLPGTGIQETQYF
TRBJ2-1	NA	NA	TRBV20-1	TGCAGTGCTAGAGATTTTGGTGAGCAGTTCTTC	CSARDFGEQFF
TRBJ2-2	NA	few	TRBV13	TGTGCCAGCAGCCCTACCAGCGGTAGGGTAAACACCGGGGAGCTGTTTTTT	CASSPTSGRVNTGELFF
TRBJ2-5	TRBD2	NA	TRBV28	TGTGCCAGCAGTCAACAGCGGGGGGGACAAGAGACCCAGTACTTC	CASSQQRGGQETQYF
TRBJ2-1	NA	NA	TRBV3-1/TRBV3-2	TGTGCCAGCAGCCAAGATGTCAATGAGCAGTTCTTC	CASSQDVNEQFF
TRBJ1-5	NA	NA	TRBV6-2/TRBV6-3	TGTGCCAGCAGTTCGCCCAGATTTAATCAGCCCCAGCATTTT	CASSSPRFNQPQHF
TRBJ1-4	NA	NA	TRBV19	TGTGCCAGTAGACTCCAGGGGCGGAGAGACGAAAAACTGTTTTTT	CASRLQGRRDEKLFF
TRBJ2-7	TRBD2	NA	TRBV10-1	TGCGCCAGCAGTGTAGGACTAGCGGGACGCTACGAGCAGTACTTC	CASSVGLAGRYEQYF
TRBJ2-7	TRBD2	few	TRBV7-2	TGTGCCAGCAGCCCGACACCTTGGGGGGGAGGGCACGAGCAGTACTTC	CASSPTPWGGGHEQYF
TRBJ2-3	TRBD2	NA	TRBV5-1	TGCGCCAGCAGCCCCTACGGGAGGCGGGGGAGGACAGATACGCAGTATTTT	CASSPYGRRGRTDTQYF
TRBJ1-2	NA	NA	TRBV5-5	TGTGCCAGCAGCTTGGGCGCAGCTAACTATGGCTACACCTTC	CASSLGAANYGYTF
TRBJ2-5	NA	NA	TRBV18	TGTGCCAGCTCAAAGATACCCGGGGCTCAAGAGACCCAGTACTTC	CASSKIPGAQETQYF
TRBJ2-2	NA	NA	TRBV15	TGTGCCACCAGCAGAGATGTACAGGGGGGGACCGGGGAGCTGTTTTTT	CATSRDVQGGTGELFF
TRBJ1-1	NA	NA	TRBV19	TGTGCCAGTAGTATAGCCCCCCCCAGGGTGGGCACTGAAGCTTTCTTT	CASSIAPPRVGTEAFF
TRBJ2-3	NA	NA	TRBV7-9	TGTGCCAGCAGCTTGAGACCCGGGACCCTGCAAGATACGCAGTATTTT	CASSLRPGTLQDTQYF
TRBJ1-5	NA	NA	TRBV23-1	TGCGGCCGGCCAGGGTGGAATAGCAATCAGCCCCAGCATTTT	CGRPGWNSNQPQHF
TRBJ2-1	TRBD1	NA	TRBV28	TGTGCCAGCAGTTTATTACCGGGACAGGGGATTCGTTCCTACAATGAGCAGTTCTTC	CASSLLPGQGIRSYNEQFF
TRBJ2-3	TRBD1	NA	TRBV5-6	TGTGCCAGCAGCTTGCGACAGGGCGGCGATACGCAGTATTTT	CASSLRQGGDTQYF
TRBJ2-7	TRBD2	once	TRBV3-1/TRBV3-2	TGTGCCAGCAGCCAAGGATCAGCGGGGGAGTACGAGCAGTACTTC	CASSQGSAGEYEQYF
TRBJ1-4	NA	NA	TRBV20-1	TGCAGTGCAAGACAGGAGGCGAAACTGTTTTTT	CSARQEAKLFF
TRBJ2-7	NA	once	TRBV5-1	TGCGCCAGCAGCTTGGCCCCAAGTTGGTCCTACGAGCAGTACTTC	CASSLAPSWSYEQYF
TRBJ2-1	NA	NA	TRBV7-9	TGTGCCAGCAGCTTATACGGACAATCCCGCGATGAGCAGTTCTTC	CASSLYGQSRDEQFF
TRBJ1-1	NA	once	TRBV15	TGTGCCACCAGCAGAGGCGGGGGTGATTGGCGGTACACTGAAGCTTTCTTT	CATSRGGGDWRYTEAFF
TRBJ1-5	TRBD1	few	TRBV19	TGTGCCAGTAGTCTACAGGGGGACGTTTACAGCAATCAGCCCCAGCATTTT	CASSLQGDVYSNQPQHF
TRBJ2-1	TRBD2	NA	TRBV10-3	TGTGCCATCAGTGAGTCCAGACTAGCGGGAGTTTCCTCCTACAATGAGCAGTTCTTC	CAISESRLAGVSSYNEQFF
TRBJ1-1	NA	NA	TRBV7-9	TGTGCCAGCAGCAAACCTGACATGAACACTGAAGCTTTCTTT	CASSKPDMNTEAFF
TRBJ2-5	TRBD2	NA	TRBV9	TGTGCCAGCAGCCCGCGGACTAGCGGGAAGGAGACCCAGTACTTC	CASSPRTSGKETQYF
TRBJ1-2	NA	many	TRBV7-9	TGTGCCAGCAGCTTAATAGGGGCCGAGCTTGGCTACACCTTC	CASSLIGAELGYTF
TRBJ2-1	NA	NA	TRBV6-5	TGTGCCAGCAGTTCTCAGACAGGAGGTGGTCTGAATCAGCAGTTCTTC	CASSSQTGGGLNQQFF
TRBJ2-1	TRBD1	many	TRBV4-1	TGCGCCAGCAGCCAAACCCTTTTAATCACAGGGGATGAGCAGTTCTTC	CASSQTLLITGDEQFF
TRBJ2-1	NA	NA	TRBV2	TGTGCCAGCAGCGGGATTCCTGGACGTGAGTTCTTC	CASSGIPGREFF
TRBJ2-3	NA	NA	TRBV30	TGTGCCTGGAGTGTACTTGAATTTACAGATACGCAGTATTTT	CAWSVLEFTDTQYF
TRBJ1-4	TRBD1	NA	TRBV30	TGTGCCTGGAGTTTGGGACAGGGGAGGACTAATGAAAAACTGTTTTTT	CAWSLGQGRTNEKLFF
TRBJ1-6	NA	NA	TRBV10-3	TGTGCCATCAGTGAGGGGGTTAACCTCCACTTT	CAISEGVNLHF
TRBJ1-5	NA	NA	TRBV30	TGTGCCTGGAGTTGGCAGTATAGCAATCAGCCCCAGCATTTT	CAWSWQYSNQPQHF
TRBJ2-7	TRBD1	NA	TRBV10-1	TGCGCCAGCAGTGGTAGGACAGGGGGCTCTGGGCCCTACGAGCAGTACTTC	CASSGRTGGSGPYEQYF
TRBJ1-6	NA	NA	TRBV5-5	TGTGCCAGCAGCTTGGGCCAACCGCAACCCCGATCCAATTCACCCCTCCACTTT	CASSLGQPQPRSNSPLHF
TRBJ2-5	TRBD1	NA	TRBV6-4	TGTGCCAGCAGTGACTGTACAGGGGGCCACCGGGAGACCCAGTACTTC	CASSDCTGGHRETQYF
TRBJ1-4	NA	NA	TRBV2	TGTGCCAGCAGAACGGACAGAGCAACTAATGAAAAACTGTTTTTT	CASRTDRATNEKLFF
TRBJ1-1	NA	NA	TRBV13	TGTGCCAGCAGCCCACTAGGGGACCGGGGTGAAGCTTTCTTT	CASSPLGDRGEAFF
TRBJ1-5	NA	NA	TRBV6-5	TGTGCCAGCAGTACAGAACCCCGCAATCAGCCCCAGCATTTT	CASSTEPRNQPQHF
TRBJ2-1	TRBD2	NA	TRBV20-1	TGCAGTGCTAGTAGCCTAGCGGGAGGAGCCTACAATGAGCAGTTCTTC	CSASSLAGGAYNEQFF
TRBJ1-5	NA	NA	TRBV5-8	TGTGCCAGCAGCTTGGGACAGGCCGTCCCGAATCAGCCCCAGCATTTT	CASSLGQAVPNQPQHF
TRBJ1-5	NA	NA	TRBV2	TGTGCCAGCAGTGAGGGTCCGAATAGCAATCAGCCCCAGCATTTT	CASSEGPNSNQPQHF
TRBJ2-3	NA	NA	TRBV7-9	TGTGCCAGCAGCTCAGTCCTTGGTGGGGGCCCGCACACCTATACGCAGTATTTT	CASSSVLGGGPHTYTQYF
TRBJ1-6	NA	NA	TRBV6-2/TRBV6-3	TGTGCCAGCAGTTACTTTTCAAATTCACCCCTCCACTTT	CASSYFSNSPLHF
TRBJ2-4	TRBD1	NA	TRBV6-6	TGTGCCAGCAGTCTACTAATGGGACAGGGAATAGCCAAAAACATTCAGTACTTC	CASSLLMGQGIAKNIQYF
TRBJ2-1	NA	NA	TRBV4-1	TGCGCCAGCAGCCTCTGGACTCCAACCCATGAGCAGTTCTTC	CASSLWTPTHEQFF